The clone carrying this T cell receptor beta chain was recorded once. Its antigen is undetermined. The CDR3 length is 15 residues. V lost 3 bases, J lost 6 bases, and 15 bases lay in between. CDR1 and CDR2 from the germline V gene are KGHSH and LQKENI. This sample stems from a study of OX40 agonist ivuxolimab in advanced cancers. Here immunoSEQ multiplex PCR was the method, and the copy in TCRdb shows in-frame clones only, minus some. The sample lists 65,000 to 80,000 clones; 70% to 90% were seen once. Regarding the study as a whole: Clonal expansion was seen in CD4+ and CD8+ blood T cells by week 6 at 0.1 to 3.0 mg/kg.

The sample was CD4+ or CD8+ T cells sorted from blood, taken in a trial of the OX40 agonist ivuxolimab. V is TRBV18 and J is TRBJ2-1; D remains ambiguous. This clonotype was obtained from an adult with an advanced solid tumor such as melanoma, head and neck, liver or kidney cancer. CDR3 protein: CASSPPGRGGNEQFF. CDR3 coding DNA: TGTGCCAGCTCACCTCCCGGGCGAGGTGGCAATGAGCAGTTCTTC. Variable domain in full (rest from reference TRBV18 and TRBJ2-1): NAGVMQNPRHLVRRRGQEARLRCSPMKGHSHVYWYRQLPEEGLKFMVYLQKENIIDESGMPKERFSAEFPKEGPSILRIQQVVRGDSAAYFCASSPPGRGGNEQFFGPGTRLTVL.